Listed here is a single TCR beta chain. Antigen specificity is unknown. TCRdb's table, derived via immunoSEQ multiplex PCR, lists solely in-frame clones and lacks some. The sample contains about 97,000 clones, 80% to 85% of which appear only once. The data belong to a study of T cell responses to AZD1222 COVID-19 vaccine. Study background: Pooled samples include second doses given at about 4 or 12 weeks. General observations from the study: Every sample of the repertoires postdated the peak T cell response.

The CDR3 contains 12 residues. Looked up from germline, CDR1 is GTSNPN and CDR2 is SVGIG (reference sequence). Deletions cut 1 base from V and 7 bases from J, with 8 bases between. The specimen comprised peripheral blood, sampled on day 0 of AZD1222 vaccination. The TCR sequence derives from an adult in good health. The chain couples TRBV30 to TRBJ2-1; D is unresolved. CDR3 sequence reads: CAWSGGGNEQFF. The CDR3 DNA reads TGTGCCTGGAGTGGTGGCGGAAATGAGCAGTTCTTC.